A single sample gave rise to the 20 T cell receptor beta chains below, sequenced in a study of T cell changes during pregnancy in multiple sclerosis. This table comes from immunoSEQ multiplex PCR, and its TCRdb copy is limited to in-frame clones, with some not included. The table includes 20,000 to 25,000 clones, around four fifths detected once. Sequencing was performed on CD8+ T cells from peripheral blood mononuclear cells, taken in the first trimester of pregnancy. Every receptor here comes from a female donor in good health, enrolled as a control in a pregnancy study.

The rearrangement uses TRBV9 and TRBJ1-6, with D possibly TRBD1 on 5 matching bases. The CDR3 totals 13 residues. CDR1 and CDR2 from the germline V gene are SGDLS and YYNGEE. Trimming stripped 4 bases from V and 11 bases from J, with 13 bases between. CDR3 nucleotides: TGTGCCAGCAGCTCCAGGGAATTGACACCCCTCCACTTT. It is translated as CASSSRELTPLHF.

The chain recombines TRBV27 with TRBJ2-5; TRBD2 matches 9 bases. This CDR3 is 14 amino acids long. CDR1 is MNHEY and CDR2 is SMNVEV in the germline V gene (reference sequence). J lost 6 bases, V lost 2 bases, and 4 bases had no gene match. The CDR3 sequence is CASSLRREGKTQYF. As DNA, the CDR3 is TGTGCCAGCAGTTTAAGGCGGGAGGGGAAGACCCAGTACTTC.

The chain links TRBV5-1 to TRBJ2-3; D possibly corresponds to TRBD2 (7 bases). Trimming cost V 0 bases and J 1 base, with 21 bases left between them. CDR3 length equals 19 residues. Germline lookup yields CDR1 SGHRS and CDR2 YFSETQ. The CDR3 protein is CASSLGVAGAELGTDTQYF. In nucleotides, the CDR3 is TGCGCCAGCAGCTTGGGGGTGGCGGGGGCAGAGCTAGGCACAGATACGCAGTATTTT.

This chain uses TRBV7-8 with TRBJ1-2; no clear D gene. V dropped 10 bases and J dropped 8 bases, with 14 bases sitting between them. The CDR3 is made up of 11 amino acids. Germline V gene data show CDR1 as SGHVS and CDR2 as FQNEAQ. This CDR3 is CAIPGPFGYTF. Here the CDR3 DNA reads TGTGCCATTCCGGGTCCCTTCGGCTACACCTTC.

This chain joins TRBV4-2 and TRBJ2-6, with 9 bases matching TRBD1. Germline CDR1 is LGHNA and CDR2 is YNFKEQ. CDR3 size: 16 residues. J was trimmed by 8 bases and V by 2 bases; bases with no gene match: 7. The CDR3 loop is CASSQLTGGATNVLTF. The CDR3 coding sequence is TGTGCCAGCAGCCAATTGACAGGGGGGGCGACCAACGTCCTGACTTTC.

V is TRBV10-3 and J is TRBJ2-7, with 8 positions matching TRBD2. CDR1 and CDR2 from the germline V gene are ENHRY and SYGVKD. The CDR3 has 13 residues. J lost 2 bases, V lost 10 bases, and 7 bases had no gene match. Here the CDR3 DNA reads TGTGCCAGCAGGACTAGCTTTCCCTACGAGCAGTACTTC. Its protein product is CASRTSFPYEQYF.

J is TRBJ2-3 and V is TRBV15; 13 bases align to TRBD2. V dropped 5 bases and J dropped 5; count of bases not matched to a gene: 7. The CDR3 contains 16 residues. Germline V lookup: CDR1 LNHNV, CDR2 YYDKDF (reference sequence). DNA for the CDR3: TGTGCCACCAGCGACGGGACTAGCGGGGTGGGAGATACGCAGTATTTT. It codes for CATSDGTSGVGDTQYF.

The chain has TRBV6-6 and TRBJ2-2; tentative D call: TRBD1 (5 bases). CDR3 length: 15 residues. V was trimmed by 9 bases and J by 0 bases, leaving 14 bases between them. Germline lookup yields CDR1 MNHNY and CDR2 SVGAGI (reference sequence). The CDR3 coding sequence is TGTGCCAGTCAACCCAGGGCAACGAACACCGGGGAGCTGTTTTTT. It specifies CASQPRATNTGELFF.

This clone was recorded a few times. The genes are TRBV6-5 and TRBJ2-5; 7 bases fit TRBD1. The CDR3 extends over 16 amino acids. Germline CDR1 and CDR2: MNHEY and SVGAGI. J lost 2 bases, V lost 0 bases, and 6 bases had no gene match. The CDR3 nucleotides are TGTGCCAGCAGTTACTCGGGGACAGCCGGACAAGAGACCCAGTACTTC. This codes for CASSYSGTAGQETQYF.

The V call is TRBV5-1, the J call TRBJ2-7, with D maybe TRBD1 (6 bases). V lost 7 bases, J lost 1 base, and 15 bases lay in between. CDR1 is SGHRS and CDR2 is YFSETQ in the germline V gene. The CDR3 has 14 residues. The CDR3 nucleotides read TGCGCCAGCTCTAGGGGGACACCATCCTACGAGCAGTACTTC. It is translated as CASSRGTPSYEQYF.

The gene calls are TRBV27 and TRBJ2-3, with TRBD1 matching over 9 bases. Germline V gives CDR1 MNHEY, CDR2 SMNVEV (reference sequence). This CDR3 contains 14 residues. Unmatched junction bases numbered 6, after V lost 5 bases and J lost 6 bases. This CDR3 is CASSPRDRADTQYF. The CDR3 bases are TGTGCCAGCAGTCCCAGGGACAGGGCGGATACGCAGTATTTT.

The chain uses TRBV13 and TRBJ2-7; 10 bases align to TRBD2. J was trimmed by 6 bases and V by 6 bases; bases with no gene match: 8. The CDR3 has 14 amino acids. Germline V gene data show CDR1 as PRHDT and CDR2 as FYEKMQ (reference sequence). The CDR3, as DNA: TGTGCCAGCAGGACGGGACTAGCGACTTCCGAGCAGTACTTC. Amino acid sequence: CASRTGLATSEQYF.

This clone is labeled medium-sized. This chain links TRBV7-2 with TRBJ1-2, with a possible D match to TRBD1 (6 bases). Germline-derived CDR1 and CDR2 are SGHTA and FQGNSA. This CDR3 has 18 amino acids. V lost 6 bases and J lost 3, with 26 bases in between. CDR3 sequence reads: CASSKLQGYKMYDYGYTF. For the CDR3, the DNA is TGTGCCAGCAGTAAACTCCAGGGGTATAAAATGTATGACTATGGCTACACCTTC. Looking up the rest from reference TRBV7-2 and TRBJ1-2 gives the full variable domain: GAGVSQSPSNKVTEKGKDVELRCDPISGHTALYWYRQSLGQGLEFLIYFQGNSAPDKSGLPSDRFSAERTGGSVSTLTIQRTQQEDSAVYLCASSKLQGYKMYDYGYTFGSGTRLTVV.

The CDR3 region is CASSLAPGQGTLLGTEAFF. The CDR3 region has the DNA TGTGCCAGCAGCTTAGCTCCGGGACAGGGGACCTTGTTGGGCACTGAAGCTTTCTTT. The gene calls are TRBV7-9 and TRBJ1-1, with 10 bases that match TRBD1. CDR3 length: 19 amino acids. After removal of 0 bases from V and 4 bases from J, the junction contained 14 bases not matched to a gene. Germline V gives CDR1 SEHNR, CDR2 FQNEAQ (reference sequence). The whole variable domain, remainder taken from reference TRBV7-9 and TRBJ1-1, is DTGVSQNPRHKITKRGQNVTFRCDPISEHNRLYWYRQTLGQGPEFLTYFQNEAQLEKSRLLSDRFSAERPKGSFSTLEIQRTEQGDSAMYLCASSLAPGQGTLLGTEAFFGQGTRLTVV.

The V gene is TRBV7-2, the J gene TRBJ2-1, with a possible D match to TRBD2 (6 bases). V dropped 3 bases and J dropped 8 bases, with 14 bases sitting between them. The CDR3 spans 14 residues. Germline V gene data show CDR1 as SGHTA and CDR2 as FQGNSA. The CDR3 here is CASSFHRRAHEQFF. The CDR3 DNA reads as TGTGCCAGCAGCTTCCATCGGAGGGCGCATGAGCAGTTCTTC.

The chain links TRBV5-5 to TRBJ2-3; 11 nucleotides agree with TRBD2. The CDR3 has 17 amino acids. V dropped 0 bases and J dropped 4; count of bases not matched to a gene: 7. CDR1 SGHKS and CDR2 YYEKEE come from the germline V gene (reference sequence). The CDR3 DNA is TGTGCCAGCAGCTTGGCTTTAGCGGGGGGGCGTTCAGATACGCAGTATTTT. Translation: CASSLALAGGRSDTQYF.

V is TRBV11-3 and J is TRBJ2-7; 11 nucleotides line up with TRBD1. Germline V gene lookup returns CDR1 SGHNT and CDR2 YENEEA. The CDR3 consists of 14 residues. V gave up 4 bases and J gave up 3 bases; unmatched junction bases: 2. For the CDR3, the DNA is TGTGCCAGCAGCTATGGGACAGGGGGCTACGAGCAGTACTTC. It translates to CASSYGTGGYEQYF.

This chain uses TRBV6-5 with TRBJ2-7; 8 bases line up with TRBD1. J gave up 4 bases and V 6 bases, and 8 bases lay outside the gene matches. This CDR3 spans 14 amino acids. CDR1 is MNHEY, CDR2 SVGAGI, per germline. This CDR3 reads CASSLGTGLYEQYF. The CDR3 nucleotides are TGTGCCAGCAGCCTGGGGACAGGATTGTACGAGCAGTACTTC.

The chain has TRBV5-1 and TRBJ2-1; 7 bases are a match to TRBD2. The ends lost 6 bases at V and 5 bases at J; junction bases unmatched: 8. The CDR3 is made up of 14 amino acids. The germline V gene encodes CDR1 SGHRS and CDR2 YFSETQ. The CDR3 DNA is TGCGCCAGCAAGGGCGGGGGATATAACAATGAGCAGTTCTTC. Protein product: CASKGGGYNNEQFF.

This sequence joins TRBV2 and TRBJ1-3, with TRBD1 as a possible D gene (5 bases). V was shortened by 7 bases and J by 5 bases, with 9 bases between the two germline ends. CDR3 length: 12 residues. Germline V lookup: CDR1 SNHLY, CDR2 FYNNEI. The CDR3 sequence is CASKGQRNTIYF. The CDR3 nucleotides are TGTGCCAGCAAGGGGCAGAGAAACACCATATATTTT.